This T cell receptor (beta chain) was profiled in a study of T cell clones after liver transplantation. Study observations and caveats: Graft donor-reactive T cells possibly entered the graft instead of undergoing deletion. In most of the 8 subjects, circulating graft-donor-reactive CD4 TCRbeta sequences fell significantly after transplant. In two subjects, few donor cells limited the measurable donor-reactive repertoire.

V lost 0 bases and J lost 1, with 7 bases in between. Germline assignment: CDR1 KGHSH and CDR2 LQKENI. The CDR3 contains 14 residues. Concerning this clone: Its antigen remains unknown.

Clones were read by immunoSEQ multiplex PCR, and TCRdb kept only the in-frame ones, dropping some. The sample includes some 6,500 clones, less than 75% of them seen just once. The sequenced sample was CD8+ T cells from blood, obtained before liver transplant. V usage is TRBV18 and J usage is TRBJ2-7; D is undetermined. This clonotype was obtained from a human donor who received a liver transplant. CDR3: CASSPPKVSYEQYF. In nucleotides, the CDR3 is TGTGCCAGCTCACCACCAAAGGTATCCTACGAGCAGTACTTC.